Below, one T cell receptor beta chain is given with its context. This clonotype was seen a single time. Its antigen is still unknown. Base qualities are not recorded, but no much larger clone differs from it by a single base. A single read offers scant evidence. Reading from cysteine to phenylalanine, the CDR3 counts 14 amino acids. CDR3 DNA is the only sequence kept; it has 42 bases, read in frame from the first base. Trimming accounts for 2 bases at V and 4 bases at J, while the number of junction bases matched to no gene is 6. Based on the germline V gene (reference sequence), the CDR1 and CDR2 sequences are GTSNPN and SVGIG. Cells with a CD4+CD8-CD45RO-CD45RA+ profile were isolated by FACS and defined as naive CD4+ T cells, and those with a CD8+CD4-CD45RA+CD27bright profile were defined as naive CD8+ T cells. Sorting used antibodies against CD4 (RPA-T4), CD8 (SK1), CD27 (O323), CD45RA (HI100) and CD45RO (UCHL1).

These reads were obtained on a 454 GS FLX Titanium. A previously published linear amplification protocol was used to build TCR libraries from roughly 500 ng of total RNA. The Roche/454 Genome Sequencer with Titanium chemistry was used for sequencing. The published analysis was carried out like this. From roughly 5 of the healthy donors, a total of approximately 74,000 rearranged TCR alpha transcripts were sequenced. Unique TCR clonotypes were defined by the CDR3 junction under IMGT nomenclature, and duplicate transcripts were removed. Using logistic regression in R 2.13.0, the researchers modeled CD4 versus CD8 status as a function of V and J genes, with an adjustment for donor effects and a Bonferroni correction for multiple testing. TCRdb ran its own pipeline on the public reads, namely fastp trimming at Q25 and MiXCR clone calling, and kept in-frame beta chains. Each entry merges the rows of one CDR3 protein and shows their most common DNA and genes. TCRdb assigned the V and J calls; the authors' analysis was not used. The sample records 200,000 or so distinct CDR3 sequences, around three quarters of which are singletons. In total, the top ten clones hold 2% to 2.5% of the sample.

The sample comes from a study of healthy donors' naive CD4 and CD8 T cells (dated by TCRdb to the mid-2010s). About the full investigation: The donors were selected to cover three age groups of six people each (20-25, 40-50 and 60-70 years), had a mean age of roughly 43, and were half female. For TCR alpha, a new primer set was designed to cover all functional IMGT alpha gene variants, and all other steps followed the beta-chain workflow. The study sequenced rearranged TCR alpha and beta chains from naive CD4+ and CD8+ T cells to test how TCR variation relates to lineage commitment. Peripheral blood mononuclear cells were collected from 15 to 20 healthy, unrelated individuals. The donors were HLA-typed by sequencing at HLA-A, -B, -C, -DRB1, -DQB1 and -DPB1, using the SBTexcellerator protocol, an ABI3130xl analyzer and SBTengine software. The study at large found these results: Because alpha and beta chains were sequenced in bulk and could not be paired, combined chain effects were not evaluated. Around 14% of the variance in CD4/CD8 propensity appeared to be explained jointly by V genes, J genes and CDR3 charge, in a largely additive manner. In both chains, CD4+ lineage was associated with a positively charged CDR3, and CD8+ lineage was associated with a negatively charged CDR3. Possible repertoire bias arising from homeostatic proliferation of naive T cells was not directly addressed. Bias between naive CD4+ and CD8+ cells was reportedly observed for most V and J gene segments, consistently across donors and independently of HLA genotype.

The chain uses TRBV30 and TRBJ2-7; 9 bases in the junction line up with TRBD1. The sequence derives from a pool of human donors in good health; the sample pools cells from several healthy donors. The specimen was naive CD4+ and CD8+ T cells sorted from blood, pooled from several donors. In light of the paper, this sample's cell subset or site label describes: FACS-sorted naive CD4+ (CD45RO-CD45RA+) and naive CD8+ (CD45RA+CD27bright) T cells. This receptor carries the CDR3 CAWSWTGEVYEQYF. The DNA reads TGTGCCTGGAGTTGGACAGGGGAGGTTTACGAGCAGTACTTC. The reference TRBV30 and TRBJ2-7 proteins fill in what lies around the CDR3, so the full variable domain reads SQTIHQWPATLVQPVGSPLSLECTVEGTSNPNLYWYRQAAGRGLQLLFYSVGIGQISSEVPQNLSASRPQDRQFILSSKKLLLSDSGFYLCAWSWTGEVYEQYFGPGTRLTVT.